The 5 T cell receptor beta chains in this list originate from one sample, sequenced in a study of OX40 agonist ivuxolimab in advanced cancers. Libraries were prepared by immunoSEQ multiplex PCR; TCRdb keeps only in-frame clonotypes and omits some of them. The table shows fewer than 70,000 clones, with roughly 80% occurring only once. Sequenced material: CD4+ or CD8+ T cells sorted from blood, taken in a trial of the OX40 agonist ivuxolimab. The origin of the receptors is an adult with an advanced solid tumor such as melanoma, head and neck, liver or kidney cancer.

J is TRBJ2-5 and V is TRBV7-8, with D hard to call. Trimming stripped 1 base from V and 1 base from J, with 4 bases between. CDR3 length: 13 residues. CDR1 is SGHVS and CDR2 is FQNEAQ in the germline V gene. The CDR3 DNA follows: TGTGCCAGCAGCTTAGGGCTCCAAGAGACCCAGTACTTC. Its translation: CASSLGLQETQYF.

The chain recombines TRBV5-1 with TRBJ2-3; 8 bases map to TRBD1. The CDR3 runs to 14 residues. The V and J ends lost 2 bases and 6 bases, in that order; junction bases with no gene match: 5. CDR1 SGHRS and CDR2 YFSETQ come from the germline V gene. The CDR3 loop reads CASSFQGAEDTQYF. For the CDR3, the DNA is TGCGCCAGCAGCTTCCAGGGGGCCGAGGATACGCAGTATTTT.

The rearrangement joins TRBV5-8 to TRBJ2-7, with unresolved D. Between the trimmed V and J ends, which lost 2 bases and 3 bases, there was a span of 3 bases. CDR1 and CDR2 (germline): SGHTS, YDEGEE. CDR3 length equals 11 residues. The CDR3 reads CASSFLYEQYF. DNA for the CDR3: TGTGCCAGCAGCTTCCTCTACGAGCAGTACTTC.

This rearrangement joins TRBV14 to TRBJ2-1, with D possibly matching TRBD1 (6 bases). V was pared by 3 bases and J by 12 bases, with 12 bases between. This CDR3 region has 12 residues. Germline V CDR1 and CDR2: SGHDN, FVKESK. Written as DNA, the CDR3 is TGTGCCAGCAGCCAGGGGCAGGGGCGGCAGTTCTTC. Translation: CASSQGQGRQFF.

This chain connects TRBV6-5 to TRBJ2-2, with D possibly being TRBD1 (6 bases). CDR3 size: 13 residues. Trimming removed 10 bases at V and 5 bases at J, with 14 bases between. Germline CDR1 reads MNHEY; CDR2 reads SVGAGI. CDR3 nucleotides: TGTGCCACTAAACAGGGTGGAACCGGGGAGCTGTTTTTT. Protein: CATKQGGTGELFF.